This entry concerns a single T cell receptor (beta chain). What it recognizes is unknown. The data belong to a study of CD8 T cells in ankylosing spondylitis. The V end was cut by 1 base, the J end by 5 bases, with 14 bases between. The germline CDR1 and CDR2 sequences are LGHNA and YNFKEQ. This CDR3 has 15 amino acids. Study results and limitations: For ankylosing spondylitis blood, a TCR beta motif of under 10 highly homologous variants appeared characteristic.

TCRdb redid the calling of the 5' RACE reads with MiXCR, one entry per CDR3 protein. The sample has about 840,000 distinct CDR3 sequences; 12% are singletons. The gene calls are TRBV4-2 and TRBJ1-1; no clear D. What was sequenced was blood, either unsorted or a sorted T cell fraction (not recorded which). This sequence was found in a male donor with ankylosing spondylitis. CDR3 bases: TGTGCCAGCAGCCAAGGTGCCGACGCCGCGACTGAAGCTTTCTTT. Translating it yields CASSQGADAATEAFF.